The 8 T cell receptor beta chains below come from one sample, sequenced in a study of shared clonotypes between healthy human individuals. Libraries were prepared by immunoSEQ multiplex PCR; TCRdb keeps only in-frame clonotypes and omits some of them. This sample has around 2.5 million clones, with 80% to 95% found just once. What was sequenced was naive CD4+ T cells from PBMCs. As to subset: CD45RA+ positively selected. The receptors stem from a man between 18 and 29 years old in good health. Some clones in this sample may be carry-over from other donors' samples.

On this clone itself: The sample contains more than one DNA sequence encoding this CDR3. This CDR3 reads CASSQGSYEQYF. CDR3 in DNA: TGTGCCAGCAGTCAAGGATCCTACGAGCAGTACTTC. The V gene is TRBV6-5, the J gene TRBJ2-7; D unclear. Trimming stripped 5 bases from V and 1 base from J, with 6 bases between. Germline values: CDR1 MNHEY, CDR2 SVGAGI. This CDR3 has 12 amino acids.

The CDR3 DNA sequence: TGTGCCAGCAGTGAACGACCAACGCAGTATTTT. Amino acids: CASSERPTQYF. The V call is TRBV6-1, the J call TRBJ2-3; D is unclear. The CDR3 runs 11 residues. Trimming stripped 2 bases from V and 9 bases from J, with 6 bases between. The germline gives CDR1 MNHNS, CDR2 SASEGT.

The rearrangement links TRBV7-3 to TRBJ2-1, with TRBD2 matching over 8 bases. The CDR3 contains 12 residues. Germline assignment: CDR1 SGHTA and CDR2 FQGTGA. V was clipped by 5 bases and J by 15 bases; unmatched bases: 9. Here the CDR3 reads CASSLTGTRLFF. The CDR3 DNA reads as TGTGCCAGCAGCCTTACCGGGACTAGACTGTTCTTC.

This clone was counted once. This chain connects TRBV18 to TRBJ1-2; D is perhaps TRBD1 (6 bases). The V end was cut by 5 bases, the J end by 6 bases, with 10 bases between. Germline values: CDR1 KGHSH, CDR2 LQKENI. The CDR3 spans 12 residues. The CDR3 region has the DNA TGTGCCAGCTCAGCCTACAGGGATGGCTACACCTTC. It specifies CASSAYRDGYTF.

This clone occurred a few times. The V gene is TRBV4-3, the J gene TRBJ1-5, with D uncertain. This CDR3 is 15 amino acids long. The germline V gene encodes CDR1 LGHNA and CDR2 YSLEER. Trimming removed 0 bases at V and 6 bases at J, with 12 bases between. In DNA, the CDR3 is TGCGCCAGCAGCCAAGAGGGTCGAGGGTTTCAGCCCCAGCATTTT. Translated, it gives CASSQEGRGFQPQHF.

The rearrangement joins TRBV10-1 to TRBJ2-2; 8 positions match TRBD1. CDR1 WNHNN and CDR2 SYGVQD come from the germline V gene (reference sequence). This CDR3 has 15 residues. V was pared by 6 bases and J by 3 bases, with 6 bases of the junction left unmatched. CDR3 sequence: CASRPGTGYTGELFF. The CDR3 nucleotides read TGCGCCAGCAGACCCGGGACAGGTTACACCGGGGAGCTGTTTTTT.

The CDR3 reads CASSPGTNSYEQYF. The DNA for the CDR3 is TGCGCCAGCAGCCCCGGGACTAACTCCTACGAGCAGTACTTC. This chain joins TRBV10-1 and TRBJ2-7; 7 bases line up with TRBD2. The germline V gene encodes CDR1 WNHNN and CDR2 SYGVQD (reference sequence). The CDR3 has 14 amino acids. Trimming cost V 6 bases and J 0 bases; bases outside gene matches: 5.

In this sample, this clone turned up once. The chain has TRBV11-3 and TRBJ2-7, with 7 bases lining up with TRBD1. The CDR3 loop spans 14 amino acids. Unmatched junction bases numbered 6, after V lost 5 bases and J lost 2 bases. Per the germline V gene, CDR1 is SGHNT and CDR2 is YENEEA. Here the CDR3 reads CASSPGGDTYEQYF. In nucleotides, the CDR3 is TGTGCCAGCAGCCCAGGGGGAGATACCTACGAGCAGTACTTC.